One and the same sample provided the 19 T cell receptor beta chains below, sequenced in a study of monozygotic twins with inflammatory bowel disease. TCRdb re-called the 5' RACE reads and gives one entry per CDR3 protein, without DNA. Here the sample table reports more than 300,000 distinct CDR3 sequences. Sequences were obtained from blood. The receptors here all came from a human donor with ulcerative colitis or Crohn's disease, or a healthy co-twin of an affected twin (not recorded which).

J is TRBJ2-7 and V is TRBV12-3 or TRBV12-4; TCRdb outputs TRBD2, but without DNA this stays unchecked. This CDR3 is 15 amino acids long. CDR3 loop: CASSFRREKGYEQYF.

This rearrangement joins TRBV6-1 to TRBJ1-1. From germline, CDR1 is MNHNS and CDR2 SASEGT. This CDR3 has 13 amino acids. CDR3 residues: CASSGRLNTEAFF.

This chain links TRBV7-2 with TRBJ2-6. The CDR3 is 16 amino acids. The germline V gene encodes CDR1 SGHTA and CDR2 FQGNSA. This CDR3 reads CASRRVGDSGANVLTF.

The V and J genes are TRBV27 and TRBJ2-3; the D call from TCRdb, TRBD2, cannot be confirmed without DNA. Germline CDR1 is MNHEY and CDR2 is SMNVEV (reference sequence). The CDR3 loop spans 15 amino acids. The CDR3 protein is CASSSRMDFTDTQYF.

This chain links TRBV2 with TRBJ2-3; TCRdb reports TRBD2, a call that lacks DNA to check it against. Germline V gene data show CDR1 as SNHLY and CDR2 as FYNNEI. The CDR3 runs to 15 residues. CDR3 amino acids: CASSLAGGATDTQYF.

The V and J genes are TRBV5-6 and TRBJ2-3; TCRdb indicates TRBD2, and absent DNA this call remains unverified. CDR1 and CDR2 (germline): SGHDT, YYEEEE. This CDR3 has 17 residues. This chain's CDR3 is CASSFSVWRGGTDTQYF. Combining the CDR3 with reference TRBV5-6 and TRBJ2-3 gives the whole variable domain DAGVTQSPTHLIKTRGQQVTLRCSPKSGHDTVSWYQQALGQGPQFIFQYYEEEERQRGNFPDRFSGHQFPNYSSELNVNALLLGDSALYLCASSFSVWRGGTDTQYFGPGTRLTVL.

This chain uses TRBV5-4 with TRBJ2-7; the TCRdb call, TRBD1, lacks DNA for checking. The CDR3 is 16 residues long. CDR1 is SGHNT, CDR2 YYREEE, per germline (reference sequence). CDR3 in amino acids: CASSLATGGSYYEQYF.

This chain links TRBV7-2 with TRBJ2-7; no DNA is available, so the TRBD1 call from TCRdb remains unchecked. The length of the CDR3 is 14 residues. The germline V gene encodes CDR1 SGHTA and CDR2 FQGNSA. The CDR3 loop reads CASSPMARVYEQYF.

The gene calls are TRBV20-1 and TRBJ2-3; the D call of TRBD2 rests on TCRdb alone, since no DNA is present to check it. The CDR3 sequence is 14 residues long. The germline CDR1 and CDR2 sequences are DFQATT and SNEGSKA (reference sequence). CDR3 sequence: CSAQAGLAADTQYF.

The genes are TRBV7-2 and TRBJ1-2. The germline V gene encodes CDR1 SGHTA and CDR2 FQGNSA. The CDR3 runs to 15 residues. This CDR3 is CASSLETRSTYGYTF.

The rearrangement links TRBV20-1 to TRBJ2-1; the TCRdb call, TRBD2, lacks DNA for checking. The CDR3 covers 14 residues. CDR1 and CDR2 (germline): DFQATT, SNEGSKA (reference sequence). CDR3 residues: CSARVPTSGDEQFF.

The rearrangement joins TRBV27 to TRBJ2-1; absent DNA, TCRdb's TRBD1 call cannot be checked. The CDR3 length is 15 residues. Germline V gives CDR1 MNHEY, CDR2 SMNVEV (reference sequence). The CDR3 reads CASSLGGMSYNEQFF.

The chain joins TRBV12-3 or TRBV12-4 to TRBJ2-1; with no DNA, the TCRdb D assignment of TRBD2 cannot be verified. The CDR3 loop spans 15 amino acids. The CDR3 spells CASSPETSPYNEQFF.

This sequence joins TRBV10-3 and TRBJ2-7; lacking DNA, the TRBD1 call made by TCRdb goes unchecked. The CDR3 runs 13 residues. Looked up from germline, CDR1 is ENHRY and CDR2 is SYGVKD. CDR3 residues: CATGTGESYEQYF.

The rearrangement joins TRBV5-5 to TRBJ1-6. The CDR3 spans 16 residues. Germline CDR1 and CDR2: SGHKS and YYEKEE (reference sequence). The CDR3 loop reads CASSLDLGILASPLHF.

The CDR3 here is CASSPRGDTYEQYF. The chain employs TRBV18 and TRBJ2-7; TCRdb proposes TRBD1, but this gene call is untestable without DNA. CDR1 is KGHSH, CDR2 LQKENI, per germline. The CDR3 extends over 14 amino acids.

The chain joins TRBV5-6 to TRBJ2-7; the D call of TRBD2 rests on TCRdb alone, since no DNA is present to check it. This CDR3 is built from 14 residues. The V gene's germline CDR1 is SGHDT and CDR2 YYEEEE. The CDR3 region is CASSTGLQSYEQYF.

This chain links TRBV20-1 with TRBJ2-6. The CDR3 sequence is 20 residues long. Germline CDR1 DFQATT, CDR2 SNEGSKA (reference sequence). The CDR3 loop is CSATGKYWFGNYSGANVLTF.

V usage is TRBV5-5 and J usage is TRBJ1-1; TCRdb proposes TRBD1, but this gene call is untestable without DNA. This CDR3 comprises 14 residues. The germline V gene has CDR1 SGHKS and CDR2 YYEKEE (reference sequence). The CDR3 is CASSTEGVNTEAFF.